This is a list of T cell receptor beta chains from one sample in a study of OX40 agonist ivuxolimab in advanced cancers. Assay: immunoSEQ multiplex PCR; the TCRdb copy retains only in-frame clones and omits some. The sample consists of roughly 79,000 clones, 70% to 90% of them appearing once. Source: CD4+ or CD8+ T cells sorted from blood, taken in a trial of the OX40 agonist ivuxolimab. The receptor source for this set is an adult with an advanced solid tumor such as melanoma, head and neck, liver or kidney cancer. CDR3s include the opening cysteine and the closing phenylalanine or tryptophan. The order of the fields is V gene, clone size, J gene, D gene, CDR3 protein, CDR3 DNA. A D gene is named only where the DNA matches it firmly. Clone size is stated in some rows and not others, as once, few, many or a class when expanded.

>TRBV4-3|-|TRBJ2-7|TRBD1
CASSQQDRDYEQYF
TGCGCCAGCAGCCAGCAGGACAGGGACTACGAGCAGTACTTC
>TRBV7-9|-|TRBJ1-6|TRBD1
CASTGERGNSPLHF
TGTGCCAGTACAGGGGAACGGGGTAATTCACCCCTTCACTTT
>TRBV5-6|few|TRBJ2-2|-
CASSLAGMNTGELFF
TGTGCCAGCAGCTTGGCAGGGATGAACACCGGGGAGCTGTTTTTT
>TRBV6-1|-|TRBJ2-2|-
CASRDTGLFTGELFF
TGTGCCAGCAGAGACACCGGGTTATTCACCGGGGAGCTGTTTTTT
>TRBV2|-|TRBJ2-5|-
CASMWGQGETQYF
TGTGCCAGCATGTGGGGCCAAGGAGAGACCCAGTACTTC
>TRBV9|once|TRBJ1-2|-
CASSPPAGAGYTF
TGTGCCAGCAGCCCCCCGGCCGGAGCTGGCTACACCTTC
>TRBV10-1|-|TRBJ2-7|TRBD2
CASRDSGSLTYEQYF
TGCGCCAGCAGAGATAGCGGGAGCCTTACCTACGAGCAGTACTTC
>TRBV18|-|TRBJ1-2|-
CASSPLRDRANYGYTF
TGTGCCAGCTCACCACTACGGGACCGAGCTAACTATGGCTACACCTTC
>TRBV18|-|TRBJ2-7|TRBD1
CASSPGTESSYEQYF
TGTGCCAGCTCACCTGGGACAGAGAGCTCCTACGAGCAGTACTTC
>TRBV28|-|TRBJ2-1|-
CASSIPTRGEQFF
TGTGCCAGCAGTATCCCTACCCGGGGTGAGCAGTTCTTC
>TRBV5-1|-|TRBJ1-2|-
CASSPPGGRPGYTF
TGCGCCAGCAGCCCTCCTGGGGGGCGGCCCGGCTACACCTTC
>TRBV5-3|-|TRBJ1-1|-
CARSLVTENTEAFF
TGTGCCAGAAGCTTGGTGACAGAGAACACTGAAGCTTTCTTT
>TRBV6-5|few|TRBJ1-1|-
CASRDTQNTEAFF
TGTGCCAGCAGGGACACGCAGAACACTGAAGCTTTCTTT
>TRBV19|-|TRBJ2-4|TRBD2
CASSIDLAGGPRAKNIQYF
TGTGCCAGTAGTATAGATTTAGCGGGAGGGCCGAGGGCCAAAAACATTCAGTACTTC
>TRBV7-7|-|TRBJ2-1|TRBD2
CASSLGRAPYNEQFF
TGTGCTAGCAGCTTAGGGAGGGCCCCCTACAATGAGCAGTTCTTC
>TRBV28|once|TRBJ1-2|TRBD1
CASSLWTGQNINYGYTF
TGTGCCAGCAGTTTATGGACGGGACAGAACATTAACTATGGCTACACCTTC
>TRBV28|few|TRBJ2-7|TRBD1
CASVRDRVTEQYF
TGTGCCAGCGTCAGGGACAGGGTAACCGAGCAGTACTTC
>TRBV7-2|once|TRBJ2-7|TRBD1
CASSLVNRGVYEQYF
TGTGCCAGCAGCTTAGTGAACAGGGGCGTCTACGAGCAGTACTTC
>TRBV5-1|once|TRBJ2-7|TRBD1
CASKRQGTYEQYF
TGCGCCAGCAAACGACAGGGAACCTACGAGCAGTACTTC
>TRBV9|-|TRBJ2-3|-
CASSAQKGSARTDTQYF
TGTGCCAGCAGCGCCCAGAAAGGTAGCGCCCGCACAGATACGCAGTATTTT
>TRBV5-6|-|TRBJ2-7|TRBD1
CASSLAGGAYEQYF
TGTGCCAGCAGCTTGGCAGGGGGCGCCTACGAGCAGTACTTC
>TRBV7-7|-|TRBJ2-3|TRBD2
CASSLGLAGGTQYF
TGTGCTAGCAGCTTAGGACTAGCGGGAGGTACGCAGTATTTT
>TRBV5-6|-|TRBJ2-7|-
CASSLGNRALGRYF
TGTGCCAGCAGCTTGGGCAACCGGGCTCTGGGAAGGTACTTC
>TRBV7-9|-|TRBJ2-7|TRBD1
CASSLGRGTVFSYEQYF
TGTGCCAGCAGCTTAGGAAGGGGGACAGTCTTCTCCTACGAGCAGTACTTC
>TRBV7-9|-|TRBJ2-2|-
CASSYGLGESGELFF
TGTGCCAGCAGCTACGGCCTCGGAGAATCCGGGGAGCTGTTTTTT
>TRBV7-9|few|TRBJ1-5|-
CASSSSQEANQPQHF
TGTGCCAGCAGCTCTAGCCAGGAGGCAAATCAGCCCCAGCATTTT
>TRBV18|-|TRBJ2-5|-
CASSLLGTPELETQYF
TGTGCCAGCTCACTCCTCGGGACCCCCGAACTGGAGACCCAGTACTTC
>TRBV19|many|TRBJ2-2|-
CASTMGQATGELFF
TGTGCCAGTACCATGGGACAAGCCACCGGGGAGCTGTTTTTT
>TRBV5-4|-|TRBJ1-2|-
CASSLGGFGYTF
TGTGCCAGCAGCTTGGGAGGGTTTGGCTACACCTTC
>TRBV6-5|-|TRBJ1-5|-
CASSGSPQNNQPQHF
TGTGCCAGCAGTGGCTCGCCTCAGAACAATCAGCCCCAGCATTTT
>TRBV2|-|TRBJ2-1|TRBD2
CASSRLAGILPYNEQFF
TGTGCCAGCAGTCGTCTAGCGGGGATTCTCCCCTACAATGAGCAGTTCTTC
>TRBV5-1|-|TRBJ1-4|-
CASSLASGTEKLFF
TGCGCCAGCAGCTTGGCCTCCGGGACAGAAAAACTGTTTTTT
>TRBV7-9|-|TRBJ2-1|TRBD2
CASSLGLAGGAYNEQFF
TGTGCCAGCAGCTTAGGTCTAGCGGGGGGTGCCTACAATGAGCAGTTCTTC
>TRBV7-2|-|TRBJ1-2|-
CASSLAVANYGYTF
TGTGCCAGCAGCTTAGCGGTAGCTAACTATGGCTACACCTTC
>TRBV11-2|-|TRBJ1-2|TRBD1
CASSFRQGDGYTF
TGTGCCAGCAGCTTTCGCCAGGGGGACGGCTACACCTTC
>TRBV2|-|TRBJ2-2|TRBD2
CASRLAGGTTGELFF
TGTGCCAGCAGGCTAGCGGGAGGTACCACCGGGGAGCTGTTTTTT
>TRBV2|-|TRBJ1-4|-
CASSGDRNEKLFF
TGTGCCAGCAGTGGAGACAGAAATGAAAAACTGTTTTTT
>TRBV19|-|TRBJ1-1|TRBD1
CASSPPNRDRGQTSPEAFF
TGTGCCAGTAGTCCCCCGAACCGGGACAGGGGGCAAACAAGTCCTGAAGCTTTCTTT
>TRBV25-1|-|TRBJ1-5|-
CASSQVGPHQPQHF
TGTGCCAGCAGTCAAGTGGGGCCCCATCAGCCCCAGCATTTT
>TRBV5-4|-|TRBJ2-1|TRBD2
CASSFQAGVFEEQFF
TGTGCCAGCAGCTTCCAAGCGGGAGTCTTTGAGGAGCAGTTCTTC
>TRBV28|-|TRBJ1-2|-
CASRRGEWAKTYGYTF
TGTGCCAGCAGACGGGGCGAGTGGGCTAAAACGTATGGCTACACCTTC
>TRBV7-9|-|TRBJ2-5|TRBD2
CASSLFGTSGSRETQYF
TGTGCCAGCAGCTTATTCGGGACTAGCGGGAGTCGAGAGACCCAGTACTTC
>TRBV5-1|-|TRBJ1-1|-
CASSLGSGANTEAFF
TGCGCCAGCAGCTTGGGATCAGGGGCGAACACTGAAGCTTTCTTT
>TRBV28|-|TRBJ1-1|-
CASSFRTNTEAFF
TGTGCCAGCAGTTTCAGGACGAACACTGAAGCTTTCTTT
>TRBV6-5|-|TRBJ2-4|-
CASSRTEGRNIQYF
TGTGCCAGCAGCCGAACGGAGGGGCGGAACATTCAGTACTTC
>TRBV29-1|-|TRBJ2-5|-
CSATRQGEETQYF
TGCAGCGCCACCCGCCAGGGCGAAGAGACCCAGTACTTC
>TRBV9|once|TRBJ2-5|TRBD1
CASSVGGQGIGETQYF
TGTGCCAGCAGCGTAGGGGGACAGGGGATAGGGGAGACCCAGTACTTC
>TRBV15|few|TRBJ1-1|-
CATSRGFTEAFF
TGTGCCACCAGCAGAGGGTTTACTGAAGCTTTCTTT
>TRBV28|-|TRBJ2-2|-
CATHESNTGELFF
TGTGCCACCCATGAGTCGAACACCGGGGAGCTGTTTTTT
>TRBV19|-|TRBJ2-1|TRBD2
CASSIDRNSGSPGQFF
TGTGCCAGTAGTATAGATCGGAATAGCGGGAGTCCCGGGCAGTTCTTC
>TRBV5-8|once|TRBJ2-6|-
CASSPTRDSGANVLTF
TGTGCCAGCAGCCCCACCCGGGACTCTGGGGCCAACGTCCTGACTTTC
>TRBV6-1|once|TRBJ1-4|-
CASGPGRNNEKLFF
TGTGCCAGTGGCCCGGGACGGAATAATGAAAAACTGTTTTTT
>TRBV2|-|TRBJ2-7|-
CARGQQGHVMQYF
TGTGCCAGGGGTCAGCAGGGCCACGTAATGCAGTACTTC
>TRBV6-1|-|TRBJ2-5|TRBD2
CASSGGLAGGGGETQYF
TGTGCCAGCAGTGGGGGACTAGCGGGAGGAGGAGGGGAGACCCAGTACTTC
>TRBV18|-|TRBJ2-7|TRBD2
CASSRIGGSSYEQYF
TGTGCCAGCTCACGTATAGGCGGGAGTTCCTACGAGCAGTACTTC